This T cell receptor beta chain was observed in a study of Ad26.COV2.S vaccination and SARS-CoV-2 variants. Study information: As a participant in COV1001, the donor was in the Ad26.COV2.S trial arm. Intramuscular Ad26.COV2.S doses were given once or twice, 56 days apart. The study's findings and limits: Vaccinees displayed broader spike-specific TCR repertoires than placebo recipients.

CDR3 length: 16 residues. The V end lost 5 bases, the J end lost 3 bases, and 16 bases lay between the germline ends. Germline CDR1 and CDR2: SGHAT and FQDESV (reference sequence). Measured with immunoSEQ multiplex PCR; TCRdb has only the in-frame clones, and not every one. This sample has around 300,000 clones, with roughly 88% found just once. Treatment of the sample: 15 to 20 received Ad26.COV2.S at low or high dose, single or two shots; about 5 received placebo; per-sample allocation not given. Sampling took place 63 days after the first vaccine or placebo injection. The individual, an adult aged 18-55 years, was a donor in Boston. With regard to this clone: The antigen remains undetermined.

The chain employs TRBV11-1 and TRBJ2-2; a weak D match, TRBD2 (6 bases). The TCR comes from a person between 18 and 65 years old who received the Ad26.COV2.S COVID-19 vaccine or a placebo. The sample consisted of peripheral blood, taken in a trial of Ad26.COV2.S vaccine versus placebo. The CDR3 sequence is CASSTPGGDYTGELFF. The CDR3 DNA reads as TGTGCCAGCAGCACACCCGGAGGGGATTACACCGGGGAGCTGTTTTTT.